These T cell receptor beta chains were read from a single sample in a study of T cells in Graves' hyperthyroidism and ophthalmopathy. TCRdb analysed the multiplex PCR reads with MiXCR anew, one entry per CDR3 protein. Of fewer than 700,000 distinct CDR3 sequences in the sample, 17% are singletons; the top ten hold 17%. The sample comprised blood. These receptors originate from a woman aged 18-30 years with Graves' ophthalmopathy. Both conserved end residues are part of each CDR3. A D gene is named only where the DNA matches it firmly. Clone size is shown for a subset of rows, as once, few, many or a class of expanded clone.

D gene,V gene,clone size,J gene,CDR3 DNA,CDR3 protein
.,TRBV29-1,.,TRBJ1-1,TGCAGCGTCACAAGACAGGCTGAAGCTTTCTTT,CSVTRQAEAFF
.,TRBV20-1,.,TRBJ2-1,TGCAGTGCTAGAGGTGGGGCAGGGCCCTCCTACAATGAGCAGTTCTTC,CSARGGAGPSYNEQFF
.,TRBV5-8,few,TRBJ1-6,TGTGCCAGCAGCTTGGCCGTGGATAATTCACCCCTCCACTTT,CASSLAVDNSPLHF
TRBD2,TRBV4-1,few,TRBJ2-3,TGCGCCAGCAGCCAAATACTTAGCGGGAGAGAAGATACGCAGTATTTT,CASSQILSGREDTQYF
TRBD2,TRBV11-2,many,TRBJ2-3,TGTGCCAGCAGCTCCCGACTAGCGGGGGGGCCTAATACGCAGTATTTT,CASSSRLAGGPNTQYF
TRBD2,TRBV6-1,few,TRBJ2-1,TGTGCCAGCAGTCTCGGACTAGCGGGGGGGGCGGGTAATGAGCAGTTCTTC,CASSLGLAGGAGNEQFF
.,TRBV27,many,TRBJ1-6,TGTGCCAGCAGTTTGCCCGGGATTTCACCCCTCCACTTT,CASSLPGISPLHF
.,TRBV3-2,.,TRBJ2-3,TGTGCCAGCAGCCCCATCTCGGTTGCGGCCACAGATACGCAGTATTTT,CASSPISVAATDTQYF
.,TRBV7-9,many,TRBJ2-7,TGTGCCAGCAGCTTTTTCCAGAACTCCTACGAGCAGTACTTC,CASSFFQNSYEQYF
.,TRBV12-3/TRBV12-4,many,TRBJ1-2,TGTGCCAGCAGTTTAGCGGCAGGGGATGGCTACACCTTC,CASSLAAGDGYTF
.,TRBV7-9,.,TRBJ2-7,TGTGCCAGCAGCCTGTCGGCCCGGGACACCTCCTACGAGCAGTACTTC,CASSLSARDTSYEQYF
TRBD1,TRBV6-1,few,TRBJ2-5,TGTGCCAGCAGTTTCGAGGGGGCGGGAGAGACCCAGTACTTC,CASSFEGAGETQYF